A single sample is the source of the 32 T cell receptor beta chains below, sequenced in a study of T cells after yellow fever vaccination (dated by TCRdb to about 2019). The intended sense of this specimen's treatment or condition label: live attenuated yellow fever vaccine strain. The library was prepared using 5' RACE. The data were produced on an Illumina HiSeq 2500. The public reads were run again by TCRdb, first through fastp at Q25 and then through MiXCR, and only productive beta chains were kept. Under each unique CDR3 protein, matching rows form one entry showing the most common genes and DNA. The sample table shows 610,000 or so distinct CDR3 sequences, and over 9% are seen once. Jointly, the top ten make up approximately 15% of the sample. The sample consisted of PBMCs, taken on the day of the yellow fever booster vaccination. These receptors all stem from a man aged 25-45 years who received the YFV17D yellow fever vaccine.

This sequence joins TRBV7-2 and TRBJ2-3; TRBD2 is a possible D gene (6 bases). The CDR3 loop spans 12 amino acids. Germline assignment: CDR1 SGHTA and CDR2 FQGNSA. With 5 bases removed from V and 10 bases from J, the gap between germline ends came to 13 bases. The DNA of the CDR3 is TGTGCCAGCAGCCCTCTACCGGGGGCGCAGTATTTT. Translated: CASSPLPGAQYF.

This clonotype was counted between two and nine times. The CDR3 sequence is CAISESLTSYEQYF. CDR3 bases: TGTGCCATCAGTGAGTCTTTGACCTCCTACGAGCAGTACTTC. V and J are TRBV10-3 and TRBJ2-7; D is unresolved. The CDR3 has 14 amino acids. Between the trimmed V and J ends, which lost 0 bases and 0 bases, there was a span of 6 bases. Germline V gives CDR1 ENHRY, CDR2 SYGVKD.

This clonotype was counted a few times. This chain links TRBV5-1 with TRBJ2-3; TRBD1 might be the D (6 bases). Between the trimmed V and J ends, which lost 4 bases and 5 bases, there was a span of 20 bases. The CDR3 is 16 amino acids. From germline, CDR1 is SGHRS and CDR2 YFSETQ. For the CDR3, the DNA is TGCGCCAGCAGCAGGGGGACACGGGCAGGCCAAGATACGCAGTATTTT. Protein product: CASSRGTRAGQDTQYF.

V is TRBV11-2 and J is TRBJ2-6, with D maybe TRBD1 (6 bases). Germline-derived CDR1 and CDR2 are SGHAT and FQNNGV. Trimming removed 6 bases from V and 5 bases from J, with 26 bases in between. The CDR3 is 19 amino acids. CDR3 coding DNA: TGTGCCAGCAGTAGGTCTGGGGACACTCGAAACCCCTGGGCCAACGTCCTGACTTTC. Encoded protein: CASSRSGDTRNPWANVLTF.

This clonotype was observed a handful of times. This chain links TRBV12-3 or TRBV12-4 with TRBJ2-1, with D unresolved. The CDR3 contains 14 residues. Trimming left V 9 bases short and J 0 bases short, with 12 bases between. CDR3 sequence (DNA): TGTGCCAGTAATCGGGCGAGCTCCTACAATGAGCAGTTCTTC. It codes for CASNRASSYNEQFF.

CDR3 nucleotides: TGTGCCAGCACCCTACAGGGGAACACTGAAGCTTTCTTT. Translated: CASTLQGNTEAFF. The chain combines TRBV6-2 or TRBV6-3 with TRBJ1-1, with a weak D call TRBD1 (6 bases). Germline values: CDR1 MNHEY, CDR2 SVGEGT. V lost 7 bases and J lost 1, with 10 bases in between. The CDR3 totals 13 residues.

In its sample, this clonotype was seen a few times. V and J are TRBV20-1 and TRBJ2-7; D is tentatively TRBD1 or TRBD2 (5 bases each). Trimming pared 6 bases from V and 6 bases from J, leaving 12 bases between. CDR1 is DFQATT and CDR2 is SNEGSKA in the germline V gene (reference sequence). CDR3 length equals 11 residues. The CDR3 coding sequence is TGCAGTGCCCAACGGGGACCCGAGCAGTACTTC. Its protein is CSAQRGPEQYF.

V usage is TRBV12-3 or TRBV12-4 and J usage is TRBJ1-5, with 7 bases lining up with TRBD1. The CDR3 runs to 15 residues. V dropped 2 bases and J dropped 6; count of bases not matched to a gene: 7. The CDR3 DNA follows: TGTGCCAGCAGTTTACTAGACAGGGCCGGTCAGCCCCAGCATTTT. Amino acid sequence: CASSLLDRAGQPQHF.

This chain joins TRBV20-1 and TRBJ2-7; 14 bases fit TRBD2. The CDR3 consists of 16 residues. After removal of 0 bases from V and 3 bases from J, the junction contained 4 bases not matched to a gene. CDR1 DFQATT and CDR2 SNEGSKA come from the germline V gene (reference sequence). The CDR3: CSARDGTSGRGYEQYF. The CDR3 nucleotides are TGCAGTGCTAGAGATGGGACTAGCGGGAGAGGCTACGAGCAGTACTTC.

The rearrangement uses TRBV4-2 and TRBJ2-3, with TRBD2 matching over 8 bases. CDR3 length: 19 residues. The V segment lost 1 base and the J segment 3 bases; nucleotides outside the gene matches: 15. Per germline, CDR1 LGHNA and CDR2 YNFKEQ. CDR3 residues: CASSQVDGPAGVFTDTQYF. In nucleotides, the CDR3 is TGTGCCAGCAGCCAAGTAGATGGCCCAGCGGGAGTATTTACAGATACGCAGTATTTT.

V is TRBV5-1 and J is TRBJ2-1; 7 positions match TRBD2. The CDR3 contains 14 residues. The germline V gene has CDR1 SGHRS and CDR2 YFSETQ. V lost 5 bases to trimming and J lost 6 bases; unmatched junction nucleotides: 8. CDR3 in amino acids: CASRFAGAGNEQFF. The DNA for the CDR3 is TGCGCCAGCAGGTTCGCGGGAGCGGGCAATGAGCAGTTCTTC.

A remark on this clonotype: One end of the junction is discordant with germline, which a read error may explain. The chain links TRBV30 to TRBJ2-7; a possible D gene is TRBD1 (5 bases). Germline CDR1 reads GTSNPN; CDR2 reads SVGIG (reference sequence). The CDR3 is 11 amino acids. This CDR3 is CAWSTGGERYF. CDR3 in DNA: TGTGCCTGGAGTACAGGTGGCGAGCGGTACTTC.

There are many counts of this clonotype. This chain joins TRBV5-6 and TRBJ1-1; 9 bases map to TRBD1. The V gene end was trimmed by 5 bases and the J gene end by 5 bases; junction bases not matched to a gene: 4. Germline V gene lookup returns CDR1 SGHDT and CDR2 YYEEEE. CDR3 length: 13 amino acids. The CDR3 is CASRRDRGTEAFF. The CDR3 DNA follows: TGTGCCAGCAGACGAGACAGGGGGACTGAAGCTTTCTTT.

The rearrangement uses TRBV4-3 and TRBJ1-5; D possibly corresponds to TRBD1 (6 bases). CDR1 and CDR2 (germline): LGHNA, YSLEER. The ends were cut back, 4 bases at V and 5 bases at J, with 15 bases in the middle. The CDR3 runs 15 residues. The CDR3 loop is CASSPNTGRHQPQHF. The CDR3 DNA reads as TGCGCCAGCAGCCCTAATACAGGGCGCCATCAGCCCCAGCATTTT.

This rearrangement joins TRBV7-9 to TRBJ1-5; a weak D match, TRBD1 (5 bases). The ends were cut back, 4 bases at V and 5 bases at J, with 18 bases in the middle. CDR3 length: 16 amino acids. CDR1 and CDR2 from the germline V gene are SEHNR and FQNEAQ (reference sequence). The CDR3 loop reads CASSSGPGPSDQPQHF. The CDR3 nucleotides read TGTGCCAGCAGCTCGGGACCGGGACCGTCCGATCAGCCCCAGCATTTT.

The chain recombines TRBV5-1 with TRBJ1-1; D is unclear. This CDR3 contains 15 residues. The germline CDR1 and CDR2 sequences are SGHRS and YFSETQ. Trimming removed 1 base from V and 6 bases from J, with 16 bases in between. CDR3 residues: CASSLQVSESAEAFF. Written as DNA, the CDR3 is TGCGCCAGCAGCTTGCAGGTTTCCGAGTCGGCTGAAGCTTTCTTT.

Remarks on this clonotype: The junction does not match germline at one end; this may be a read error. The chain is built from TRBV6-5 and TRBJ2-1; TRBD2 aligns across 10 bases. Germline CDR1 and CDR2: MNHEY and SVGAGI. The CDR3 contains 16 residues. CDR3 in DNA: TGTGCCAGCAGTTCCCTCAGCGGGAGGGCGTCCAATGAGCCGTTCTTC. Translation: CASSSLSGRASNEPFF.

The rearrangement uses TRBV30 and TRBJ2-1; 8 bases agree with TRBD2. The CDR3 spans 13 residues. The V and J ends lost 3 bases and 10 bases, in that order; junction bases with no gene match: 8. Per germline, CDR1 GTSNPN and CDR2 SVGIG (reference sequence). For the CDR3, the DNA is TGTGCCTGGAGCGGAGCGGGAGAAGAAGAGCAGTTCTTC. Its translation is CAWSGAGEEEQFF.

The chain links TRBV5-6 to TRBJ2-7; 9 nucleotides line up with TRBD1. Germline V CDR1 and CDR2: SGHDT, YYEEEE. This CDR3 has 15 residues. V shed 5 bases, J shed 2 bases, and the junction held 8 bases outside the gene matches. The CDR3 nucleotides are TGTGCCAGCAGTCCGGGGGACAGGGTCGCCTACGAGCAGTACTTC. Translation: CASSPGDRVAYEQYF.

This clonotype was counted a few times. The V and J genes are TRBV30 and TRBJ2-7; 9 positions agree with TRBD2. The germline CDR1 and CDR2 sequences are GTSNPN and SVGIG (reference sequence). V trimming: 4 bases; J trimming: 3 bases; junction bases outside the gene matches: 7. The CDR3 spans 14 residues. CDR3 nucleotides: TGTGCCTGGAACCCGGGACTAGCTGGCTACGAGCAGTACTTC. As protein: CAWNPGLAGYEQYF. Full variable domain (remainder filled in from reference TRBV30 and TRBJ2-7): SQTIHQWPATLVQPVGSPLSLECTVEGTSNPNLYWYRQAAGRGLQLLFYSVGIGQISSEVPQNLSASRPQDRQFILSSKKLLLSDSGFYLCAWNPGLAGYEQYFGPGTRLTVT.

This chain links TRBV5-5 with TRBJ2-1; 10 positions match TRBD2. In germline, CDR1 is SGHKS, CDR2 YYEKEE (reference sequence). V trimming: 4 bases; J trimming: 0 bases; junction bases outside the gene matches: 4. This CDR3 has 16 amino acids. CDR3 in DNA: TGTGCCAGCAGCACTAGCGGGGTGGGCTCCTACAATGAGCAGTTCTTC. This codes for CASSTSGVGSYNEQFF.

This rearrangement joins TRBV6-1 to TRBJ2-5, with TRBD2 matching 9 bases. Germline loops: CDR1 MNHNS, CDR2 SASEGT. The length of the CDR3 is 16 residues. Trimming removed 8 bases from V and 2 bases from J; junction bases left unmatched: 12. The CDR3 loop reads CASGRNSGRGQETQYF. The CDR3 DNA reads TGTGCCAGCGGCCGAAATAGCGGGAGAGGTCAAGAGACCCAGTACTTC.

This clonotype was seen only a few times. CDR3 residues: CASSPSHEQFF. DNA of the CDR3: TGTGCCAGCAGCCCCTCGCATGAGCAGTTCTTC. The chain has TRBV7-2 and TRBJ2-1; no clear D. Trimming took off 5 bases at V and 8 bases at J, with 7 bases between the two ends. The length of the CDR3 is 11 residues. CDR1 and CDR2 from the germline V gene are SGHTA and FQGNSA.

The chain joins TRBV19 to TRBJ2-7; weak D call: TRBD1 (5 bases). The ends were cut back, 8 bases at V and 2 bases at J, with 10 bases in the middle. This CDR3 contains 12 residues. Germline V gives CDR1 LNHDA, CDR2 SQIVND (reference sequence). The chain's CDR3 is CASGAGTYEQYF. For the CDR3, the DNA is TGTGCCAGTGGTGCAGGGACCTACGAGCAGTACTTC.

In this sample, this clonotype turned up a few times. This chain joins TRBV20-1 and TRBJ2-3; 10 bases are shared with TRBD2. The CDR3 extends over 18 amino acids. With 4 bases clipped from V and 5 bases from J, the junction kept 18 bases outside the gene matches. Germline V lookup: CDR1 DFQATT, CDR2 SNEGSKA (reference sequence). Here the CDR3 DNA reads TGCAGTGCTAAGGTCCGAAGCGGGAGGGCCCTTTCCATAGATACGCAGTATTTT. It yields the protein CSAKVRSGRALSIDTQYF.

This clonotype was found a few times. The rearrangement joins TRBV20-1 to TRBJ2-5; D is possibly TRBD1 (6 bases). V was cut by 3 bases and J by 3 bases, with 11 bases left in between. The CDR3 is 13 amino acids. CDR1 DFQATT and CDR2 SNEGSKA come from the germline V gene (reference sequence). CDR3 residues: CSARKTGKETQYF. CDR3 DNA: TGCAGTGCTAGGAAGACAGGCAAAGAGACCCAGTACTTC.

The chain has TRBV5-1 and TRBJ1-6, with unresolved D. V lost 0 bases to trimming and J lost 10 bases, with 14 bases between them. Germline values: CDR1 SGHRS, CDR2 YFSETQ. CDR3 length: 15 amino acids. The CDR3 loop reads CASSLEGLTGSPLHF. Written as DNA, the CDR3 is TGCGCCAGCAGCTTGGAGGGATTAACGGGATCACCCCTCCACTTT.

The V and J genes are TRBV28 and TRBJ2-2, with D possibly matching TRBD1 (5 bases). V was trimmed by 2 bases and J by 0 bases, leaving 16 bases between them. Germline V lookup: CDR1 MDHEN, CDR2 SYDVKM. CDR3 length: 18 amino acids. The CDR3 nucleotides read TGTGCCAGCAGTTTAGATACAGGTCTAGGGACGAACACCGGGGAGCTGTTTTTT. This gives the protein CASSLDTGLGTNTGELFF.

The V call is TRBV20-1, the J call TRBJ2-1, with 7 bases lining up with TRBD2. V was pared by 0 bases and J by 4 bases, with 6 bases of the junction left unmatched. The CDR3 runs to 15 residues. The germline V gene encodes CDR1 DFQATT and CDR2 SNEGSKA (reference sequence). The DNA of the CDR3 is TGCAGTGCTAGAGATCATCTAGCGGATTACAATGAGCAGTTCTTC. Translation: CSARDHLADYNEQFF.

The chain uses TRBV5-6 and TRBJ2-3; TRBD2 agrees at 7 bases. Germline CDR1 SGHDT, CDR2 YYEEEE. This CDR3 comprises 16 residues. V was clipped by 4 bases and J by 0 bases; unmatched bases: 8. As DNA, the CDR3 is TGTGCCAGCAGCCTATACCGGGACTACAGCACAGATACGCAGTATTTT. This gives the protein CASSLYRDYSTDTQYF.

The rearrangement links TRBV7-2 to TRBJ2-2, with 8 bases aligning to TRBD2. The CDR3 spans 16 residues. The trim removed 2 bases at V and 6 bases at J, leaving 8 bases unmatched. From germline, CDR1 is SGHTA and CDR2 FQGNSA. DNA for the CDR3: TGTGCCAGCAGCTTACTAAGCGGGAGAGGCGCCGGGGAGCTGTTTTTT. This sequence encodes CASSLLSGRGAGELFF.

This clonotype was seen many times. The chain links TRBV29-1 to TRBJ1-1, with 9 bases identical to TRBD1. The CDR3 is 12 amino acids. Trimming at V came to 6 bases and at J to 6 bases, leaving 5 bases not matched to a gene. Germline V gives CDR1 SQVTM, CDR2 ANQGSEA. The CDR3 DNA reads TGCAGCGTCGGGACAGGGACTCCTGAAGCTTTCTTT. Amino acid sequence: CSVGTGTPEAFF.